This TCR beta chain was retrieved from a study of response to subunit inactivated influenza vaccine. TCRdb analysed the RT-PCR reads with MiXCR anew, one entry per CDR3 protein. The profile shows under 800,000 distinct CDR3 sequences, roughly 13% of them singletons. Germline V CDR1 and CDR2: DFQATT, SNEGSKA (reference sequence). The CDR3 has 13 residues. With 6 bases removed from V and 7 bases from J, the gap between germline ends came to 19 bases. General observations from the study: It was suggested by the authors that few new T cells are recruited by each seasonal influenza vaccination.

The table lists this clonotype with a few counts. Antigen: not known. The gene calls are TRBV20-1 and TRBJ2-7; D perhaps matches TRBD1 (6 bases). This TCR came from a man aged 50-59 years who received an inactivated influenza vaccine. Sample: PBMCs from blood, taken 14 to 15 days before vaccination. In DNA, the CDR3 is TGCAGTGCCCCCTCGCACCTCCAGGGGGAGCAGTACTTC. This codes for CSAPSHLQGEQYF.